This T cell receptor beta chain was documented in a study of T cells in localized non-small cell lung cancer. Study observations and caveats: Since sequencing was restricted to only one region of the tumor, intratumor heterogeneity remains a possibility. The study linked higher blood T cell density to longer overall survival. Compared with tumor, uninvolved adjacent lung displayed greater T cell clonality, ranking highest overall.

A word on this clone: What it binds is unknown.

This CDR3 region has 17 residues. CDR1 is LNHDA and CDR2 is SQIVND in the germline V gene (reference sequence). Trimming cost V 5 bases and J 0 bases, with 19 bases left between them. The repertoire was sequenced with immunoSEQ multiplex PCR; TCRdb's copy has only in-frame clones and lacks some. The sample includes roughly 1,300 clones, 25% to 35% of them seen just once. The chain recombines TRBV19 with TRBJ1-1; D is possibly TRBD1 (6 bases). The receptor was derived from a male donor aged 60 or over with stage II squamous cell lung carcinoma. Sequenced material: lung tumor tissue, taken before any cancer treatment. CDR3 DNA sequence: TGTGCCAGTAGTCACAACCCCCTTCAGGGGATGAACACTGAAGCTTTCTTT. Its protein product is CASSHNPLQGMNTEAFF.